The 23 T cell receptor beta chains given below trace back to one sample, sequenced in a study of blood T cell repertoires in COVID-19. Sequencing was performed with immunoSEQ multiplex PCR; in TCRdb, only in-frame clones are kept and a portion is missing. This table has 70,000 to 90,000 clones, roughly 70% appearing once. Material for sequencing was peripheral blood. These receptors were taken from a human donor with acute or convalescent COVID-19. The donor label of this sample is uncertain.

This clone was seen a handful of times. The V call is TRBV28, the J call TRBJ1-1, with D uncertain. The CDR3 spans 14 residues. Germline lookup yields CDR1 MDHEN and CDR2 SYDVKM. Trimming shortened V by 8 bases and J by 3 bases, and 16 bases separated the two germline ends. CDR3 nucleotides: TGTGCCAGCGGATCTGCGGGTAAGGACACTGAAGCTTTCTTT. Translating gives CASGSAGKDTEAFF.

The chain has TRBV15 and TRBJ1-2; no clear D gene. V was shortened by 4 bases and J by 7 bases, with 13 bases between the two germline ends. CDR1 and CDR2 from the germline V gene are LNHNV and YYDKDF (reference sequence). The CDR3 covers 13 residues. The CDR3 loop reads CATSNRVAPGYTF. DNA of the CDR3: TGTGCCACCAGCAACCGGGTCGCGCCTGGCTACACCTTC.

CDR3 in amino acids: CASRVTGTGYTEAFF. CDR3 bases: TGTGCCAGTAGGGTGACCGGGACAGGCTACACTGAAGCTTTCTTT. V is TRBV19 and J is TRBJ1-1; 8 bases fit TRBD1. CDR3 length: 15 residues. Germline-derived CDR1 and CDR2 are LNHDA and SQIVND (reference sequence). The V and J ends lost 6 bases and 3 bases, in that order; junction bases with no gene match: 9.

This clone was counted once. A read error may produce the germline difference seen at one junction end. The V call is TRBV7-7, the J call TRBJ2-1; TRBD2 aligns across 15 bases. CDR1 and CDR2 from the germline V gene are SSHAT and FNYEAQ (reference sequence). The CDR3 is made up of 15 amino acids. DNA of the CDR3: TGTGCTAGCAGCTCGGGACTAGCGGGGGGTCGAGAGCAGTTCTTC. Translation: CASSSGLAGGREQFF.

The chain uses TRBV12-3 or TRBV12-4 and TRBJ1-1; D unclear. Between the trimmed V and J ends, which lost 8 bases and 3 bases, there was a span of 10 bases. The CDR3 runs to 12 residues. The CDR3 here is CASGRQDTEAFF. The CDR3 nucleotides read TGTGCCAGCGGCAGGCAGGACACTGAAGCTTTCTTT.

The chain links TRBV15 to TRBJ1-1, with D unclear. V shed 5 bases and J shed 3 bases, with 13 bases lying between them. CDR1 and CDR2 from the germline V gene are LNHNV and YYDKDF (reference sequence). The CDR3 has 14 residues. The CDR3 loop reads CATSLNLVDTEAFF. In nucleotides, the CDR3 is TGTGCCACCAGCCTCAACTTAGTCGACACTGAAGCTTTCTTT.

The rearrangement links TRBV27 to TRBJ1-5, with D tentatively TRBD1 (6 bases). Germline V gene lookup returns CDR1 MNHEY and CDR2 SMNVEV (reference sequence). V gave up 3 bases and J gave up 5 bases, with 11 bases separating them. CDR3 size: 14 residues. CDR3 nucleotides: TGTGCCAGCAGTTTCGGGGGGCGGGATCAGCCCCAGCATTTT. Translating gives CASSFGGRDQPQHF.

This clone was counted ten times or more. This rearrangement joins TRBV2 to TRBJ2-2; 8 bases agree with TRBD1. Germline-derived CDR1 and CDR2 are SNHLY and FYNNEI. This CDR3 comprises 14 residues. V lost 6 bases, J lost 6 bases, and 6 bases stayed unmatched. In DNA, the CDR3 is TGTGCCAGCAGATCGGACAGGGTACCCGGGGAGCTGTTTTTT. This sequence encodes CASRSDRVPGELFF.

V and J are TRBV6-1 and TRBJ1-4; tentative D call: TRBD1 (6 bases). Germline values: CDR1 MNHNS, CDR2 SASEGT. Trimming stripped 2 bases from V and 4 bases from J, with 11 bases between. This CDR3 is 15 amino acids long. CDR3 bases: TGTGCCAGCAGTGAATCAACAGGGTATAATGAAAAACTGTTTTTT. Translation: CASSESTGYNEKLFF.

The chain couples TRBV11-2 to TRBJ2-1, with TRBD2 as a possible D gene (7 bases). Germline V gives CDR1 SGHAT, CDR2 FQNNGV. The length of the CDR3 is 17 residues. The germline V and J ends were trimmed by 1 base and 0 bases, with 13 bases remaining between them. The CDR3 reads CASSLGRGGSSYNEQFF. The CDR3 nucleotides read TGTGCCAGCAGCTTAGGGAGGGGGGGGAGCTCCTACAATGAGCAGTTCTTC.

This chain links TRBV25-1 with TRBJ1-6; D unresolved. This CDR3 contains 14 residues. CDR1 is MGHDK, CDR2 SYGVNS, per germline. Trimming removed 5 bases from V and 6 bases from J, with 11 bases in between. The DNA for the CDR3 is TGTGCCAGCAGTATGACCCAGGTTAATTCACCCCTCCACTTT. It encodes CASSMTQVNSPLHF.

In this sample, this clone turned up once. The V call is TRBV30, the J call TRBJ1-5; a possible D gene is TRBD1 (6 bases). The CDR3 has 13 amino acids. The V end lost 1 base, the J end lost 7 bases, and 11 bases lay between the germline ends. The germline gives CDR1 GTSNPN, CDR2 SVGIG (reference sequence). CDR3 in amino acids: CAWSGEGEQPQHF. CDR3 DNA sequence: TGTGCCTGGAGTGGGGAGGGGGAGCAGCCCCAGCATTTT. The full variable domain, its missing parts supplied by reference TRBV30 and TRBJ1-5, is SQTIHQWPATLVQPVGSPLSLECTVEGTSNPNLYWYRQAAGRGLQLLFYSVGIGQISSEVPQNLSASRPQDRQFILSSKKLLLSDSGFYLCAWSGEGEQPQHFGDGTRLSIL.

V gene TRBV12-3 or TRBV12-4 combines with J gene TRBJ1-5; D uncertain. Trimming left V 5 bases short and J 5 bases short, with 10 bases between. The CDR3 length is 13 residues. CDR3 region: CASSPLRYQPQHF. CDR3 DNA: TGTGCCAGCAGTCCCTTACGGTATCAGCCCCAGCATTTT.

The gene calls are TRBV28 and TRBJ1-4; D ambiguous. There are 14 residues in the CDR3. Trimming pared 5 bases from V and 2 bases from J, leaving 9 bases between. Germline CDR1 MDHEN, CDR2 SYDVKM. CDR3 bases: TGTGCCAGCAGTGCAGGAGGGACTAATGAAAAACTGTTTTTT. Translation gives CASSAGGTNEKLFF.

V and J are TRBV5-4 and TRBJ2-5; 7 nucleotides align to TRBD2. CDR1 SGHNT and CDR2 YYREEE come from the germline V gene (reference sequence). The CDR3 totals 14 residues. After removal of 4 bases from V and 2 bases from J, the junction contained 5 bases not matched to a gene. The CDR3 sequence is CASSRPGGQETQYF. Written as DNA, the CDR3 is TGTGCCAGCAGCCGCCCGGGGGGACAAGAGACCCAGTACTTC.

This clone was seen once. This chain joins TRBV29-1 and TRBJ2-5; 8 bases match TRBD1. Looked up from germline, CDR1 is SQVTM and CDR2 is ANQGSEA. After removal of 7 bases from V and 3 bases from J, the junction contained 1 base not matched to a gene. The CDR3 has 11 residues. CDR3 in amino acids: CSGTGKETQYF. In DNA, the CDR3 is TGCAGCGGGACAGGGAAAGAGACCCAGTACTTC.

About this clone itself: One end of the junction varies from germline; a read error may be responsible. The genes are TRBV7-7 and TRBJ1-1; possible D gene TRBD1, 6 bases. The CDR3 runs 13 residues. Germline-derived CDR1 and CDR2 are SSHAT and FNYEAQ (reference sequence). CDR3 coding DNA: TGTGCTAGCAGCATGGGACAGAACACTGAAGCTTTCTTT. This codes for CASSMGQNTEAFF.

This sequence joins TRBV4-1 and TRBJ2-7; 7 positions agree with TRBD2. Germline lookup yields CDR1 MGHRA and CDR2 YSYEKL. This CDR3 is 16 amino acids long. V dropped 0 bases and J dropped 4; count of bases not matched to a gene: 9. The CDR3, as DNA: TGCGCCAGCAGCCAAGATCTCCTAGCGGATCTATACGAGCAGTACTTC. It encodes CASSQDLLADLYEQYF.

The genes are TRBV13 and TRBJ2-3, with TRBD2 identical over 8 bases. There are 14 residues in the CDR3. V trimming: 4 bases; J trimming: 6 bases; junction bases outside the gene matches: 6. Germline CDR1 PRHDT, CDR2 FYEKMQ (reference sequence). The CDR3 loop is CASSWGTSDDTQYF. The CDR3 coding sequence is TGTGCCAGCAGCTGGGGGACTAGTGACGATACGCAGTATTTT.

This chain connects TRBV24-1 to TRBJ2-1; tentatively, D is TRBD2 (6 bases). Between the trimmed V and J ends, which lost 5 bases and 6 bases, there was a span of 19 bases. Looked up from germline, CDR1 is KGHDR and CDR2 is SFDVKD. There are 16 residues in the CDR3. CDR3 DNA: TGTGCCACCAGTGGCGTGCGGGATATCACCCCCAATGAGCAGTTCTTC. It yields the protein CATSGVRDITPNEQFF.

CDR3 protein: CASTSAGGDEQFF. CDR3 coding DNA: TGTGCCAGCACGTCCGCCGGGGGAGATGAGCAGTTCTTC. The chain carries TRBV28 and TRBJ2-1; TRBD2 might be the D (6 bases). V was trimmed by 7 bases and J by 8 bases, leaving 15 bases between them. Germline-derived CDR1 and CDR2 are MDHEN and SYDVKM. CDR3 length equals 13 residues.

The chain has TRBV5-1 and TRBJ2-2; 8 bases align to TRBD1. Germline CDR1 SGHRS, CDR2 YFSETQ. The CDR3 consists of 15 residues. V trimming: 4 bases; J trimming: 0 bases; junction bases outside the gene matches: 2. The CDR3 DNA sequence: TGCGCCAGCAGCCCACAGGGGGCGAACACCGGGGAGCTGTTTTTT. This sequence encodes CASSPQGANTGELFF.

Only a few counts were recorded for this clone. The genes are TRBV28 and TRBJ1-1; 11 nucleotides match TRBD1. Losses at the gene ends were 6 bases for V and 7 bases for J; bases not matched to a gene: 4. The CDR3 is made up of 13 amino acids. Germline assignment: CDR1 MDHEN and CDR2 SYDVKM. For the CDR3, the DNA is TGTGCCAGCAGCCTCGGGACAGGGGGTGAAGCTTTCTTT. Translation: CASSLGTGGEAFF.